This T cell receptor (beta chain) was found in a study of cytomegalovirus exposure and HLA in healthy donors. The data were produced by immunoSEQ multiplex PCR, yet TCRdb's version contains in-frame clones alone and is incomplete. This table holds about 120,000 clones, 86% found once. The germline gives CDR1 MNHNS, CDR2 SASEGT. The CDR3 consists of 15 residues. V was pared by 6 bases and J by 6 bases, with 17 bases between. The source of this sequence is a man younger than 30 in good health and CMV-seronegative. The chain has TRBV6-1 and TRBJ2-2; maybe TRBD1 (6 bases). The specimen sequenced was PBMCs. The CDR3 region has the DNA TGTGCCAGCAGGGGCACAGGGAACGGAGCCGGGGAGCTGTTTTTT. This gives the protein CASRGTGNGAGELFF.